This T cell receptor (beta chain) is drawn from a study of control samples from healthy donors and cancer patients. Assay: immunoSEQ multiplex PCR; the TCRdb copy retains only in-frame clones and omits some. The profile shows approximately 83,000 clones, roughly 93% of them singletons. This CDR3 contains 11 residues. Trimming took off 6 bases at V and 5 bases at J, with 10 bases between the two ends. Germline values: CDR1 DFQATT, CDR2 SNEGSKA (reference sequence). This chain links TRBV20-1 with TRBJ1-2; D unclear. Sequenced input: blood. The origin of this receptor is a woman aged 30 to 39 in good health. CDR3 in DNA: TGCAGTGCCGCGGCCGGGTATGGCTACACCTTC. As protein: CSAAAGYGYTF.